The 16 T cell receptor beta chains in this list originate from one sample, sequenced in a study of graft-versus-host responses after intestinal transplantation listed by TCRdb under 2021. To prepare the library, the immunoSEQ multiplex PCR assay was applied. TCRdb mirrors the immuneACCESS table, restricted to in-frame sequences. Some clones are absent from its copies; in checked studies, under half trace to an unresolved V gene, and the reason for the others is unknown. Across this sample there are some 140,000 clones, with roughly nine tenths seen only once. Around 0.15% of the sample is in the top ten clones. The time point tag for this specimen amounts to: cells obtained before transplantation from donor or recipient. For these TCRs, the target antigens are not known. The starting material was unstimulated CD4+ T cells sorted from spleen or lymph node cells, obtained before intestinal transplant. These receptors all stem from a human donor who received an intestinal transplant.

A word on this clone: Other DNA sequences of this sample code for an identical CDR3. J is TRBJ1-2 and V is TRBV9; no reliable D call. The CDR3 is 11 residues long. CDR1 SGDLS and CDR2 YYNGEE come from the germline V gene. The V gene lost 1 base and the J gene lost 2 bases, with 0 bases spanning the gap. In DNA form, the CDR3 reads TGTGCCAGCAGCGTAAACTATGGCTACACCTTC. This translates into CASSVNYGYTF.

The V and J genes are TRBV5-6 and TRBJ2-5; D unresolved. The CDR3 covers 11 residues. Germline CDR1 is SGHDT and CDR2 is YYEEEE. Trimming left V 4 bases short and J 7 bases short, with 8 bases between. CDR3 nucleotides: TGTGCCAGCAGCCCCCCTGGGACCCAGTACTTC. Translation gives CASSPPGTQYF.

The chain has TRBV15 and TRBJ2-7, with D tentatively TRBD1 (6 bases). The length of the CDR3 is 15 residues. V was clipped by 9 bases and J by 1 base, with 19 bases between them. CDR1 and CDR2 (germline): LNHNV, YYDKDF (reference sequence). The CDR3 protein is CATVNGRGSSYEQYF. The DNA for the CDR3 is TGTGCCACTGTAAATGGCAGGGGCTCGTCCTACGAGCAGTACTTC.

The chain couples TRBV19 to TRBJ1-2; D gene uncertain. Germline CDR1 reads LNHDA; CDR2 reads SQIVND (reference sequence). The ends were cut back, 7 bases at V and 1 base at J, with 13 bases in the middle. The CDR3 runs 14 residues. This CDR3 reads CASKALGNNYGYTF. The CDR3 bases are TGTGCCAGTAAGGCCCTAGGCAATAACTATGGCTACACCTTC.

The chain joins TRBV7-9 to TRBJ2-7, with 9 bases aligning to TRBD1. The CDR3 consists of 15 residues. CDR1 and CDR2 from the germline V gene are SEHNR and FQNEAQ (reference sequence). V lost 3 bases and J lost 2; bases outside the gene matches: 5. The CDR3 nucleotides read TGTGCCAGCAGCTTTTACAGGGGGCAAGCCTACGAGCAGTACTTC. It specifies CASSFYRGQAYEQYF.

The chain combines TRBV7-6 with TRBJ1-3, with D tentatively TRBD1 (5 bases). Looked up from germline, CDR1 is SGHVS and CDR2 is FNYEAQ. With 1 base removed from V and 4 bases from J, the gap between germline ends came to 11 bases. The CDR3 is 15 residues long. The CDR3 loop reads CASSLVGTFGNTIYF. In DNA form, the CDR3 reads TGTGCCAGCAGCTTAGTTGGGACGTTCGGAAACACCATATATTTT.

The genes are TRBV19 and TRBJ1-3; tentatively, D is TRBD1 (5 bases). Germline V gene data show CDR1 as LNHDA and CDR2 as SQIVND (reference sequence). The CDR3 has 14 amino acids. Trimming left V 7 bases short and J 0 bases short, with 10 bases between. The CDR3 nucleotides read TGTGCCAGTAAGGGGTCCCCCTCTGGAAACACCATATATTTT. Its translation: CASKGSPSGNTIYF.

The CDR3 sequence: CSVTLRNTQYF. Written as DNA, the CDR3 is TGCAGTGTCACATTAAGGAATACGCAGTATTTT. This rearrangement joins TRBV20-1 to TRBJ2-3, with D hard to call. Germline loops: CDR1 DFQATT, CDR2 SNEGSKA (reference sequence). Trimming stripped 7 bases from V and 7 bases from J, with 12 bases between. The CDR3 sequence is 11 residues long.

This chain links TRBV11-2 with TRBJ2-7; TRBD2 matches 11 bases. Per germline, CDR1 SGHAT and CDR2 FQNNGV. This CDR3 comprises 18 residues. V trimming: 5 bases; J trimming: 4 bases; junction bases outside the gene matches: 16. The CDR3: CASSPYAPLAGGLYEQYF. CDR3 DNA: TGTGCCAGCAGCCCCTACGCCCCTCTAGCGGGGGGTTTGTACGAGCAGTACTTC.

DNA of the CDR3: TGTGCCAGCAGCGACCGTCGGGATCAGCCCCAGCATTTT. Protein sequence: CASSDRRDQPQHF. The J gene is TRBJ1-5, the V gene TRBV6-1; D not certain. CDR3 length: 13 amino acids. Germline lookup yields CDR1 MNHNS and CDR2 SASEGT. V lost 6 bases, J lost 5 bases, and 11 bases lay in between.

The V call is TRBV7-2, the J call TRBJ1-1; no clear D gene. V lost 5 bases and J lost 4, with 14 bases in between. Germline V gene sequence: CDR1 SGHTA, CDR2 FQGNSA. The CDR3 length is 14 residues. The CDR3 DNA reads TGTGCCAGCAGCGTTCACGGACCCGGCACTGAAGCTTTCTTT. Amino acids: CASSVHGPGTEAFF.

V gene TRBV5-1 combines with J gene TRBJ2-3, with D possibly TRBD1 on 5 matching bases. This CDR3 has 15 residues. With 0 bases removed from V and 1 base from J, the gap between germline ends came to 9 bases. Germline V gives CDR1 SGHRS, CDR2 YFSETQ. The DNA of the CDR3 is TGCGCCAGCAGCTTGGGTAAAGGGGGCACAGATACGCAGTATTTT. Translated, it gives CASSLGKGGTDTQYF.

Worth noting for this clone: The CDR3 carries no conserved terminal phenylalanine or tryptophan, so it likely arises from a read error. This sequence joins TRBV5-1 and TRBJ1-2, with a possible D match to TRBD1 (5 bases). V lost 4 bases, J lost 5 bases, and 15 bases lay in between. This CDR3 contains 14 residues. From germline, CDR1 is SGHRS and CDR2 YFSETQ. DNA of the CDR3: TGCGCCAGCAGCCCCGGGGGGGAATATTATGGCTACACCCTC. This encodes CASSPGGEYYGYTL.

This chain links TRBV7-8 with TRBJ2-7; 10 nucleotides align to TRBD1. The CDR3 loop spans 14 amino acids. Germline CDR1 is SGHVS and CDR2 is FQNEAQ. J was trimmed by 4 bases and V by 5 bases; bases with no gene match: 5. In DNA form, the CDR3 reads TGTGCCAGCAGCCTACCGGGACAGGGGTACGAGCAGTACTTC. Protein product: CASSLPGQGYEQYF.

The chain employs TRBV29-1 and TRBJ2-3; D unresolved. Germline V gene sequence: CDR1 SQVTM, CDR2 ANQGSEA. V was cut by 7 bases and J by 2 bases, with 10 bases left in between. This CDR3 comprises 12 residues. CDR3 bases: TGCAGCGATGGACCGGACACAGATACGCAGTATTTT. Its protein is CSDGPDTDTQYF.

The chain is built from TRBV5-5 and TRBJ1-5, with no clear D. The CDR3 totals 14 residues. V gave up 2 bases and J gave up 3 bases, with 9 bases separating them. Germline V gives CDR1 SGHKS, CDR2 YYEKEE (reference sequence). The CDR3 loop reads CASSFTADNQPQHF. The CDR3 coding sequence is TGTGCCAGCAGCTTTACGGCAGACAATCAGCCCCAGCATTTT.